This is a list of T cell receptor beta chains from one sample in a study of blood T cell repertoires in COVID-19. Generated by immunoSEQ multiplex PCR, the TCRdb table keeps only in-frame clones and is missing some. In the table there are over 200,000 clones, just over 85% of which are singletons. Sequencing was carried out using peripheral blood. Source of these receptors: a man aged 30-40 years who had recovered from COVID-19. The CDR3 runs from the conserved cysteine through the conserved F or W. D genes are given only for firm matches. Not all rows give a size; the values are once, few, many and, for expanded clones, a class.

V gene	J gene	CDR3 length	clone size	D gene	CDR3 protein	CDR3 DNA
TRBV3-1/TRBV3-2	TRBJ1-5	17	-	TRBD1	CASSPRTGSGINQPQHF	TGTGCCAGCAGCCCTAGGACAGGGTCTGGAATCAATCAGCCCCAGCATTTT
TRBV7-6	TRBJ2-2	16	-	TRBD2	CASSLLAGGNTGELFF	TGTGCCAGCAGCTTACTAGCGGGGGGGAACACCGGGGAGCTGTTTTTT
TRBV7-2	TRBJ2-7	12	-	TRBD2	CASSSRGGEQYF	TGTGCCAGCAGCTCCCGGGGGGGCGAGCAGTACTTC
TRBV25-1	TRBJ2-7	15	-	TRBD2	CASSESWGGGYEQYF	TGTGCCAGCAGTGAATCGTGGGGGGGTGGCTACGAGCAGTACTTC
TRBV14	TRBJ2-7	15	-	TRBD2	CASSRVAGAGGEQYF	TGTGCCAGCAGCCGCGTAGCGGGGGCCGGGGGAGAGCAGTACTTC
TRBV24-1	TRBJ2-1	12	-	-	CATSRSYNEQFF	TGTGCCACCAGTCGGTCCTACAATGAGCAGTTCTTC
TRBV15	TRBJ1-6	15	-	TRBD1	CATARIQGKNSPLHF	TGTGCCACCGCGAGGATACAGGGGAAGAATTCACCCCTCCACTTT
TRBV11-2	TRBJ1-5	13	-	TRBD1	CASSRTGEQPQHF	TGTGCCAGCAGCCGGACAGGGGAGCAGCCCCAGCATTTT
TRBV6-5	TRBJ2-7	14	-	TRBD1	CASRRTGNSYEQYF	TGTGCCAGCAGACGGACAGGGAACTCCTACGAGCAGTACTTC
TRBV20-1	TRBJ2-7	11	once	-	CSARDHHEQYF	TGCAGTGCTAGAGATCATCACGAGCAGTACTTC
TRBV4-2	TRBJ1-6	19	few	-	CASSQDIGGGTTFNSPLHF	TGTGCCAGCAGCCAAGATATAGGGGGGGGCACCACCTTCAATTCACCCCTCCACTTT
TRBV5-5	TRBJ2-7	14	-	-	CASSLGSGPSEQYF	TGTGCCAGCAGCTTGGGGTCAGGCCCCAGCGAGCAGTACTTC
TRBV24-1	TRBJ2-2	14	-	-	CATSAAGDGGELFF	TGTGCCACCAGTGCGGCAGGGGATGGCGGGGAGCTGTTTTTT
TRBV2	TRBJ1-2	14	-	-	CASTGGRRDYGYTF	TGTGCCAGCACCGGGGGGCGGCGAGACTATGGCTACACCTTC
TRBV19	TRBJ1-5	14	-	-	CASSIEKGPQPQHF	TGTGCCAGTAGTATAGAGAAGGGGCCTCAGCCCCAGCATTTT
TRBV7-9	TRBJ2-5	12	-	-	CASSLAGGAQYF	TGTGCCAGCAGCTTAGCCGGCGGAGCCCAGTACTTC
TRBV6-5	TRBJ1-1	15	-	-	CASSYGAGLNTEAFF	TGTGCCAGCAGTTACGGAGCCGGCCTGAACACTGAAGCTTTCTTT
TRBV6-5	TRBJ2-5	13	-	TRBD1	CASRWTGGETQYF	TGTGCCAGCAGGTGGACAGGGGGAGAGACCCAGTACTTC
TRBV6-5	TRBJ2-7	15	-	-	CASVLEAGGSYEQYF	TGTGCCAGCGTTTTGGAGGCCGGGGGCTCCTACGAGCAGTACTTC
TRBV2	TRBJ1-2	13	few	-	CASSVSQNYGYTF	TGTGCCAGCAGTGTGTCACAGAACTATGGCTACACCTTC
TRBV7-2	TRBJ1-5	15	-	-	CASSQDGKMDQPQHF	TGTGCCAGCAGCCAAGACGGGAAAATGGATCAGCCCCAGCATTTT
TRBV5-4	TRBJ2-5	14	-	TRBD2	CASSLSGEDRSQYF	TGTGCCAGCAGCTTGAGCGGGGAAGATAGGTCCCAGTACTTC
TRBV19	TRBJ2-7	13	-	TRBD2	CASKPGGTNEQYF	TGTGCCAGCAAGCCCGGGGGGACTAACGAGCAGTACTTC
TRBV6-5	TRBJ2-7	13	-	-	CASRTHPYYEQYF	TGTGCCAGCCGAACACATCCGTACTACGAGCAGTACTTC
TRBV6-5	TRBJ2-7	15	-	-	CASSYSRGPVGEQYF	TGTGCCAGCAGTTACTCCAGGGGTCCGGTAGGCGAGCAGTACTTC
TRBV5-4	TRBJ1-1	14	-	TRBD1	CASSRTGVLTEAFF	TGTGCCAGCAGCCGGACAGGGGTGTTAACTGAAGCTTTCTTT
TRBV7-9	TRBJ1-6	15	-	TRBD1	CASSFDRGRVSPLHF	TGTGCCAGCAGCTTTGACAGGGGGCGAGTTTCACCCCTCCACTTT
TRBV5-1	TRBJ2-1	17	-	-	CASSLDPTLARDNEQFF	TGCGCCAGCAGCTTGGACCCTACTCTCGCCCGAGACAATGAGCAGTTCTTC
TRBV7-2	TRBJ2-7	15	-	TRBD1	CASSLWTGGGYEQYF	TGTGCCAGCAGCTTATGGACAGGGGGGGGCTACGAGCAGTACTTC
TRBV4-1	TRBJ1-6	15	-	-	CASSQGTSYNSPLHF	TGCGCCAGCAGCCAAGGGACAAGCTATAATTCACCCCTCCACTTT
TRBV20-1	TRBJ2-1	16	once	-	CSASLWAQTPYNEQFF	TGCAGTGCTAGTCTTTGGGCGCAAACACCCTACAATGAGCAGTTCTTC
TRBV30	TRBJ1-6	14	-	-	CAWSVRSYNSPLHF	TGTGCCTGGAGTGTGCGGAGCTATAATTCACCCCTCCACTTT
TRBV9	TRBJ1-5	15	-	TRBD1	CASSQGQGPDQPQHF	TGTGCCAGCAGCCAAGGACAGGGCCCCGATCAGCCCCAGCATTTT
TRBV2	TRBJ1-1	17	-	-	CASFRSSGRVVNTEAFF	TGTGCCAGCTTTCGTTCAAGCGGGAGGGTAGTAAACACTGAAGCTTTCTTT
TRBV6-1	TRBJ1-5	12	-	-	CASSDHRQPQHF	TGTGCCAGCAGTGACCATAGACAGCCCCAGCATTTT
TRBV19	TRBJ1-2	13	-	-	CASSFSSNYGYTF	TGTGCCAGTAGTTTCAGTTCTAACTATGGCTACACCTTC
TRBV9	TRBJ2-7	15	-	TRBD2	CASSVGSGGHYEQYF	TGTGCCAGCAGCGTAGGGAGCGGGGGGCACTACGAGCAGTACTTC
TRBV12-5	TRBJ2-7	19	-	TRBD1	CASGSSPMTGRLGVNEQYF	TGTGCTAGTGGTTCTTCCCCGATGACAGGGCGGTTAGGGGTGAACGAGCAGTACTTC
TRBV7-2	TRBJ2-5	18	few	TRBD1	CASSDPTGTGFGEETQYF	TGTGCCAGCAGCGATCCCACCGGGACAGGGTTCGGGGAAGAGACCCAGTACTTC
TRBV21-1	TRBJ1-1	15	-	-	CASSILRGWNTEAFF	TGTGCCAGCAGCATCCTAAGGGGGTGGAACACTGAAGCTTTCTTT
TRBV5-1	TRBJ1-3	16	-	TRBD1	CASSTSGGWSGNTIYF	TGCGCCAGCAGCACATCAGGGGGCTGGTCTGGAAACACCATATATTTT
TRBV3-1/TRBV3-2	TRBJ2-4	14	-	TRBD1	CASSPPGTENIQYF	TGTGCCAGCAGCCCTCCCGGGACAGAAAACATTCAGTACTTC
TRBV29-1	TRBJ1-4	12	once	-	CSVEEQGEKLFF	TGCAGCGTTGAAGAGCAGGGCGAAAAACTGTTTTTT
TRBV18	TRBJ1-2	14	-	TRBD1	CASSRRTGSYGYTF	TGTGCCAGCTCCCGGCGGACAGGGAGCTATGGCTACACCTTC
TRBV7-9	TRBJ1-2	14	-	-	CASSLRGDGYGYTF	TGTGCCAGCAGCTTGCGGGGGGATGGCTATGGCTACACCTTC
TRBV7-8	TRBJ2-7	17	-	-	CASSLGLPKLRSYEQYF	TGTGCCAGCAGCTTAGGTCTACCTAAATTACGCTCCTACGAGCAGTACTTC
TRBV15	TRBJ2-7	13	-	-	CATSRDRGYEQYF	TGTGCCACCAGCAGAGATCGGGGCTACGAGCAGTACTTC
TRBV5-4	TRBJ2-1	15	-	TRBD1	CASSVGQGSYNEQFF	TGTGCCAGCAGCGTCGGACAGGGGTCGTACAATGAGCAGTTCTTC
TRBV29-1	TRBJ2-2	13	once	TRBD2	CSVRDYEFGELFF	TGCAGCGTGAGGGACTACGAGTTTGGGGAGCTGTTTTTT
TRBV19	TRBJ1-4	15	-	-	CASSELGARSEKLFF	TGTGCCAGTAGTGAGTTGGGGGCCCGGAGCGAAAAACTGTTTTTT
TRBV15	TRBJ1-2	15	-	TRBD1	CATSPDRGAPYGYTF	TGTGCCACCAGCCCGGACAGGGGAGCTCCTTATGGCTACACCTTC
TRBV19	TRBJ2-1	15	-	TRBD1	CASRFDRGPYNEQFF	TGTGCCAGTAGATTCGACAGGGGCCCTTACAATGAGCAGTTCTTC
TRBV7-7	TRBJ2-2	16	-	TRBD2	CASSSRGGGITGELFF	TGTGCCAGCAGCTCCCGCGGGGGGGGCATCACCGGGGAGCTGTTTTTT
TRBV10-2	TRBJ1-6	13	-	-	CASSVGGDSPLHF	TGCGCCAGCAGTGTAGGAGGGGATTCACCCCTCCACTTT